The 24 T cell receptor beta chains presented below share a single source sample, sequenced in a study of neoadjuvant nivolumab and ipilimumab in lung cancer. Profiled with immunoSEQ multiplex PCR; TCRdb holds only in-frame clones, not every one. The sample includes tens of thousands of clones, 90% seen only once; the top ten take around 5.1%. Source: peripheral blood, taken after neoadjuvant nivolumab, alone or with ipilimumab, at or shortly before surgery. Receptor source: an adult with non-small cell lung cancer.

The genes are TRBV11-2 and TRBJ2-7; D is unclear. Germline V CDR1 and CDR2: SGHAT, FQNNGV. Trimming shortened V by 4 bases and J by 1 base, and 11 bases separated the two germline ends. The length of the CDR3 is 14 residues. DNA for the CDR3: TGTGCCAGCAGCTCTTTTGGACGGTCCTACGAGCAGTACTTC. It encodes CASSSFGRSYEQYF.

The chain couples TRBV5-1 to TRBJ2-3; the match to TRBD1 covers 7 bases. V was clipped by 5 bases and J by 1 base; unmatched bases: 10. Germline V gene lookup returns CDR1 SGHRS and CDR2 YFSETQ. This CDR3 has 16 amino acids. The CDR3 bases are TGCGCCAGCAGATCCTCTACAGGGGCCCGCACAGATACGCAGTATTTT. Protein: CASRSSTGARTDTQYF.

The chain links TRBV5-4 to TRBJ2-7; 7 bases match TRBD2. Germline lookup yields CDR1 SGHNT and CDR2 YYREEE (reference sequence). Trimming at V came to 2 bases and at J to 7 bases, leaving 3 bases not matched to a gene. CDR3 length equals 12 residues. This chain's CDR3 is CASSFTGGEQYF. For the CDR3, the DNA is TGTGCCAGCAGCTTTACCGGGGGGGAGCAGTACTTC. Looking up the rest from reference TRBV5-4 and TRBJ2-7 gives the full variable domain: ETGVTQSPTHLIKTRGQQVTLRCSSQSGHNTVSWYQQALGQGPQFIFQYYREEENGRGNFPPRFSGLQFPNYSSELNVNALELDDSALYLCASSFTGGEQYFGPGTRLTVT.

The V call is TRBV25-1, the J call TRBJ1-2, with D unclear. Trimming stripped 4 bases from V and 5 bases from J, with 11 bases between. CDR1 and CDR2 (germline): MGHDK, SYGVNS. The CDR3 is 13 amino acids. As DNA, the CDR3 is TGTGCCAGCAGTGGTCCGATGAAGTATGGCTACACCTTC. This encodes CASSGPMKYGYTF.

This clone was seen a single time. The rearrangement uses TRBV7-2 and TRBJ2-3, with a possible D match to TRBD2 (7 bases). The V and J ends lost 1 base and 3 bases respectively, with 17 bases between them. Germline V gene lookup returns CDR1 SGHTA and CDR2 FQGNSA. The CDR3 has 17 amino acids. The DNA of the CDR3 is TGTGCCAGCAGCTTAGTCGGTGGGGGGGGGCCGACAGATACGCAGTATTTT. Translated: CASSLVGGGGPTDTQYF.

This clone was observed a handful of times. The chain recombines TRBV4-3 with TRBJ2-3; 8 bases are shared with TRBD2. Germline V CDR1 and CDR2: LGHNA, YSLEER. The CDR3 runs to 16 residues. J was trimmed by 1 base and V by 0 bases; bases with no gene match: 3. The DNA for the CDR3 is TGCGCCAGCAGCCAAGATACAGCGGGGGGCACAGATACGCAGTATTTT. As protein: CASSQDTAGGTDTQYF.

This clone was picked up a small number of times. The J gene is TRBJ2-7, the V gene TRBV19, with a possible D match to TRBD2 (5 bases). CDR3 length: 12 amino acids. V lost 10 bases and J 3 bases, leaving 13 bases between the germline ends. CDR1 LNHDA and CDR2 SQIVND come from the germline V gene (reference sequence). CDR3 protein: CATGGYRYEQYF. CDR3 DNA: TGTGCCACCGGAGGCTACCGCTACGAGCAGTACTTC. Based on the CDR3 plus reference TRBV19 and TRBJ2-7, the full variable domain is DGGITQSPKYLFRKEGQNVTLSCEQNLNHDAMYWYRQDPGQGLRLIYYSQIVNDFQKGDIAEGYSVSREKKESFPLTVTSAQKNPTAFYLCATGGYRYEQYFGPGTRLTVT.

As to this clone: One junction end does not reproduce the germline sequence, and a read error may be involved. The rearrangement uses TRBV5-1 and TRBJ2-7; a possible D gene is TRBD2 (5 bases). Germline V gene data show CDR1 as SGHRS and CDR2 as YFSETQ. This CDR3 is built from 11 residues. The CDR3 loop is CASSGPTGEPF. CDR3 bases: TGCGCCAGCAGCGGACCGACCGGGGAGCCCTTC. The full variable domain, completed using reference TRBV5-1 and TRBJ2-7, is KAGVTQTPRYLIKTRGQQVTLSCSPISGHRSVSWYQQTPGQGLQFLFEYFSETQRNKGNFPGRFSGRQFSNSRSEMNVSTLELGDSALYLCASSGPTGEPFGPGTRLTVT.

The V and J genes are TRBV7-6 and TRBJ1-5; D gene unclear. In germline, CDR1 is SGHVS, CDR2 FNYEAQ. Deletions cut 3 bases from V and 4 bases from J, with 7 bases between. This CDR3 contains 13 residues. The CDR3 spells CASSLGRNQPQHF. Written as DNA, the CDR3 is TGTGCCAGCAGCTTGGGGAGGAATCAGCCCCAGCATTTT.

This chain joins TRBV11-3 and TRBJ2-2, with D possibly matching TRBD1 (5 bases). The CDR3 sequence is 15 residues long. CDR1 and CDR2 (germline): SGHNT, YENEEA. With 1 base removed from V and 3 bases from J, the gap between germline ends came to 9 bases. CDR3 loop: CASSLGGHHTGELFF. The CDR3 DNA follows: TGTGCCAGCAGCTTAGGAGGACACCACACCGGGGAGCTGTTTTTT.

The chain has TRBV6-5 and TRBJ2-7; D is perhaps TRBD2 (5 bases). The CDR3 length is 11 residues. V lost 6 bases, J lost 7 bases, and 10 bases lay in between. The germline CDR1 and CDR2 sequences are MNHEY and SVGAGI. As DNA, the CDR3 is TGTGCCAGCAGGGAGGAGACGGAGCAGTACTTC. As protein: CASREETEQYF.

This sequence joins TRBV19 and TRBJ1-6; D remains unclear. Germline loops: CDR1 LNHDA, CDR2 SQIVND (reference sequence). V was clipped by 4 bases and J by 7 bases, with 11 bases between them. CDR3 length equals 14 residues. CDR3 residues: CASSKRERNSPLHF. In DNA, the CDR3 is TGTGCCAGTAGTAAGAGGGAGCGGAATTCACCCCTCCACTTT.

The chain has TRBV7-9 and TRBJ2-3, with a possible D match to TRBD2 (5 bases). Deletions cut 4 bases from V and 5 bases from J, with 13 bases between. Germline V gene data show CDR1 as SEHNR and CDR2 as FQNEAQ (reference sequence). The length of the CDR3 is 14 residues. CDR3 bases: TGTGCCAGCAGCTATGGACTCCGCGGAGATACGCAGTATTTT. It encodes CASSYGLRGDTQYF.

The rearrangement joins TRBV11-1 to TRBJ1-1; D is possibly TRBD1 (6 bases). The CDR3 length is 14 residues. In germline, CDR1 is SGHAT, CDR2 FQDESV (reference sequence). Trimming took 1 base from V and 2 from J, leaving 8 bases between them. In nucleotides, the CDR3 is TGTGCCAGCAGCTTAGTAGGGGGAAACACTGAAGCTTTCTTT. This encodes CASSLVGGNTEAFF.

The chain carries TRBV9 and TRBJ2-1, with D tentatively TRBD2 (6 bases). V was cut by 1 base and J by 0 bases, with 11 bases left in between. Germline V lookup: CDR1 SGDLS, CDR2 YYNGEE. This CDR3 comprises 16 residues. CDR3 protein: CASSVLRGSSYNEQFF. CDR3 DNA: TGTGCCAGCAGCGTACTTCGGGGGAGCTCCTACAATGAGCAGTTCTTC.

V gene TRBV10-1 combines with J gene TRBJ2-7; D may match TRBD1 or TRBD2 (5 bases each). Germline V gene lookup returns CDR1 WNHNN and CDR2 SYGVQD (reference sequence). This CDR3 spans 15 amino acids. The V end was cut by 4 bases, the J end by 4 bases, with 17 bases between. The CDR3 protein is CASSAFGTELYEQYF. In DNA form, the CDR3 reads TGCGCCAGCAGTGCTTTCGGGACGGAATTATACGAGCAGTACTTC.

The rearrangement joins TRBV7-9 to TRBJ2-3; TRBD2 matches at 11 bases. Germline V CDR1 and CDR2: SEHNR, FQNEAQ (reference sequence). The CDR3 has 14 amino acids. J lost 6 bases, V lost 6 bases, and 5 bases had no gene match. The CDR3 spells CASSRLAGMDTQYF. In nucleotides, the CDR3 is TGTGCCAGCAGTCGACTAGCGGGGATGGATACGCAGTATTTT. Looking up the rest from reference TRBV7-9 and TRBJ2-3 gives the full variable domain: DTGVSQNPRHKITKRGQNVTFRCDPISEHNRLYWYRQTLGQGPEFLTYFQNEAQLEKSRLLSDRFSAERPKGSFSTLEIQRTEQGDSAMYLCASSRLAGMDTQYFGPGTRLTVL.

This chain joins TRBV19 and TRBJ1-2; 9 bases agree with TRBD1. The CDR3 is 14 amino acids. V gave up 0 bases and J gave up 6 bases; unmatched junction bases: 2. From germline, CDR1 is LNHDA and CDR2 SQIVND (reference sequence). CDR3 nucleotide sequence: TGTGCCAGTAGTATAGATCGACAGGGGGATGGCTACACCTTC. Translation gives CASSIDRQGDGYTF.

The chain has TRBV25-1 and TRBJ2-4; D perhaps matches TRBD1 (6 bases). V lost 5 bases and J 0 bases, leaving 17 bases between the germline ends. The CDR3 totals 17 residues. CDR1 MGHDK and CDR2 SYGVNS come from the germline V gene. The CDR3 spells CASSSVGTSVAKNIQYF. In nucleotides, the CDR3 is TGTGCCAGCAGTTCCGTAGGGACATCGGTAGCCAAAAACATTCAGTACTTC.

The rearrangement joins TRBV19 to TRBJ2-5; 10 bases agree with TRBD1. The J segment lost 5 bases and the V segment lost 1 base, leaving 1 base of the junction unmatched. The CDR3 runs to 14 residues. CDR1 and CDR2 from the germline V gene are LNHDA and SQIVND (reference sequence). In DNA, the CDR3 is TGTGCCAGTAGTATAGGACAGGGGGCTGAGACCCAGTACTTC. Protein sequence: CASSIGQGAETQYF.

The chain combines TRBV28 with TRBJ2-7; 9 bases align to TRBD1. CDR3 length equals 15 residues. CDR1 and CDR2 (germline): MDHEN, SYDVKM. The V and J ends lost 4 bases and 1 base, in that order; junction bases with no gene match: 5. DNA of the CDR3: TGTGCCAGCAGTTCCCTGGGACAGGGATCCTACGAGCAGTACTTC. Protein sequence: CASSSLGQGSYEQYF. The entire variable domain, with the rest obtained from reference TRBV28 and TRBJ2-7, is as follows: DVKVTQSSRYLVKRTGEKVFLECVQDMDHENMFWYRQDPGLGLRLIYFSYDVKMKEKGDIPEGYSVSREKKERFSLILESASTNQTSMYLCASSSLGQGSYEQYFGPGTRLTVT.

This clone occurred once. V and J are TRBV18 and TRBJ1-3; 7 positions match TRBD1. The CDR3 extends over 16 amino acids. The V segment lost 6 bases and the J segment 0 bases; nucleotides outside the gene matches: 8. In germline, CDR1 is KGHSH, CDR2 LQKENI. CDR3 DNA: TGTGCCAGCTCGAGGGGGCAGCTCAACTCTGGAAACACCATATATTTT. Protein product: CASSRGQLNSGNTIYF. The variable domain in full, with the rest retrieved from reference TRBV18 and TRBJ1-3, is NAGVMQNPRHLVRRRGQEARLRCSPMKGHSHVYWYRQLPEEGLKFMVYLQKENIIDESGMPKERFSAEFPKEGPSILRIQQVVRGDSAAYFCASSRGQLNSGNTIYFGEGSWLTVV.

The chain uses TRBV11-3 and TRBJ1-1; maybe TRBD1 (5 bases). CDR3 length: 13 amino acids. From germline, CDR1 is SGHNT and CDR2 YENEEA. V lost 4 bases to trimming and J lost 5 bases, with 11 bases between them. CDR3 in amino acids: CASSSVTGTEAFF. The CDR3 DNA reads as TGTGCCAGCAGCTCCGTCACAGGAACTGAAGCTTTCTTT.

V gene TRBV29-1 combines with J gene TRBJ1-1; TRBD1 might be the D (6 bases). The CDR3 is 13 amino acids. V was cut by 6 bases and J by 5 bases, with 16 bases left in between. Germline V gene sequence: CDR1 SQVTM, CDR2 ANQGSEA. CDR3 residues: CSVKGGGETEAFF. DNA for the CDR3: TGCAGCGTCAAGGGGGGGGGTGAGACTGAAGCTTTCTTT.